This T cell receptor beta chain was found in a study of T cell repertoires in cytomegalovirus infection. Study background: Epitope selection comprised recently identified HLA-C-restricted CMV epitopes and well-studied HLA-B-restricted CMV epitopes. Public TCR beta signatures were indicative of both CMV infection and a matching HLA type.

The sample holds many counts of this clonotype. Its antigen is still unknown. Germline V gene sequence: CDR1 SGHTA, CDR2 FQGNSA. The CDR3 is 16 amino acids. The V and J ends lost 6 bases and 1 base, in that order; junction bases with no gene match: 7. Each CDR3 protein is one row after TCRdb ran MiXCR on the reads. The sample includes over 95,000 distinct CDR3 sequences, over 30% of them seen just once. The V call is TRBV7-2, the J call TRBJ2-5; 11 bases agree with TRBD2. This clonotype originated in a human donor in good health (CMV status not recorded). Some clones in this sample may be carry-over from other donors' samples. The sample in question was CD8+ T cells from cultured PBMCs, obtained from culture after CMV antigen stimulation. The DNA for the CDR3 is TGTGCCAGCAGAAGACTAGCGGGGCCACCCCAAGAGACCCAGTACTTC. Its protein is CASRRLAGPPQETQYF.